This section outlines one T cell receptor beta chain sequence together with its context. Antigen unknown. Being one base from a much bigger clone, this may be a read error. By quantitative 5'-RACE with molecular barcodes, the TCR beta libraries were made. TCRdb used MiXCR to reprocess the 5' RACE reads, holding one entry per CDR3 protein. The sample gives roughly 230,000 distinct CDR3 sequences, about 20% of which show up once; less than 35% is in the top ten. Per germline, CDR1 MNHEY and CDR2 SVGAGI. With 10 bases clipped from V and 4 bases from J, the junction kept 3 bases outside the gene matches. The CDR3 runs to 12 residues. This sample is part of a study of CD8 T cells in ankylosing spondylitis. General observations from the study: Researchers reportedly found disease-linked clones significantly enriched in matched ankylosing spondylitis synovial fluid. It appeared that ankylosing spondylitis blood was characterized by a TCR beta motif of fewer than ten highly homologous variants.

Sequenced sample: blood, either unsorted or a sorted T cell fraction (not recorded which). This TCR derives from a male donor with ankylosing spondylitis or in good health (not recorded which). The J gene is TRBJ2-7, the V gene TRBV6-5; 11 bases align to TRBD1. This CDR3 is CATGTGGYEQYF. The CDR3, as DNA: TGTGCCACCGGGACAGGGGGATACGAGCAGTACTTC.